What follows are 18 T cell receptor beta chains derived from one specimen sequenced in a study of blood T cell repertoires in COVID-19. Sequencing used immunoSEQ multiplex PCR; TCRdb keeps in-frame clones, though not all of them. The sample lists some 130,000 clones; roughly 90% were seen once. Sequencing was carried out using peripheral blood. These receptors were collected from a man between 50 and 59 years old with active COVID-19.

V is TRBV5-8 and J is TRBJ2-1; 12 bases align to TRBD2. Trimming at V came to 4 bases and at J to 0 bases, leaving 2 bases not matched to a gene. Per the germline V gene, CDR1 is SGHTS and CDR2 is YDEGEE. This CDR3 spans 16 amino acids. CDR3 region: CASSKTSGSSYNEQFF. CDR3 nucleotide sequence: TGTGCCAGCAGCAAGACTAGCGGGAGCTCCTACAATGAGCAGTTCTTC.

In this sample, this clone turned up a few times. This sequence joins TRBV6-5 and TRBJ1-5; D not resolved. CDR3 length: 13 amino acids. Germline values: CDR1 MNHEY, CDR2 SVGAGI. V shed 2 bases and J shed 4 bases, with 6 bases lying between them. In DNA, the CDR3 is TGTGCCAGCAGTTACGGGCAGAATCAGCCCCAGCATTTT. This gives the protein CASSYGQNQPQHF.

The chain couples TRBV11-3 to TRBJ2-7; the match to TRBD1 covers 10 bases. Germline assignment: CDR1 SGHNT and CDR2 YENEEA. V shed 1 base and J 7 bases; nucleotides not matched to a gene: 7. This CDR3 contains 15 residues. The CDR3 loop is CASSLVPGQGLEQYV. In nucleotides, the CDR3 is TGTGCCAGCAGCTTAGTTCCGGGACAGGGGCTGGAGCAGTACGTC.

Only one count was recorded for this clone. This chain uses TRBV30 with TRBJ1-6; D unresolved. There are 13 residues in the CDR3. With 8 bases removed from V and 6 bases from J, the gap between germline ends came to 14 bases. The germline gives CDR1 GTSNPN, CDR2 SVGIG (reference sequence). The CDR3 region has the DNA TGTGCCGGTGACGTAGCTATTAATTCACCCCTCCACTTT. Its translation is CAGDVAINSPLHF. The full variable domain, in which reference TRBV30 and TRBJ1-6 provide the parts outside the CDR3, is SQTIHQWPATLVQPVGSPLSLECTVEGTSNPNLYWYRQAAGRGLQLLFYSVGIGQISSEVPQNLSASRPQDRQFILSSKKLLLSDSGFYLCAGDVAINSPLHFGNGTRLTVT.

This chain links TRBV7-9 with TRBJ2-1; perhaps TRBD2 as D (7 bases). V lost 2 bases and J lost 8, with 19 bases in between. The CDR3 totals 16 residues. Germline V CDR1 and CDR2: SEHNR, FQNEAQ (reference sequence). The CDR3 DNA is TGTGCCAGCAGCTTATTGGCGGGGGCCCTTTCTGATGAGCAGTTCTTC. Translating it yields CASSLLAGALSDEQFF.

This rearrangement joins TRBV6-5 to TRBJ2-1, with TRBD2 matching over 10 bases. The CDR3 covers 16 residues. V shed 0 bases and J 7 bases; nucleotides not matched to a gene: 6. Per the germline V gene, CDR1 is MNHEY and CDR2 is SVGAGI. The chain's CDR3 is CASSYSLAGAGNEQFF. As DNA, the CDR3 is TGTGCCAGCAGTTACTCGCTAGCGGGAGCTGGTAATGAGCAGTTCTTC.

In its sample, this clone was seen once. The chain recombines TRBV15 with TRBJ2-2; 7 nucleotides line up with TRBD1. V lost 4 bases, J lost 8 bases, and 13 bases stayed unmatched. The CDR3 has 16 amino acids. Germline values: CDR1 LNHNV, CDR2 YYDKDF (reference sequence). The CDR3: CATSTLNPGQRGELFF. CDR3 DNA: TGTGCCACCAGCACCTTGAATCCGGGACAGAGAGGGGAGCTGTTTTTT.

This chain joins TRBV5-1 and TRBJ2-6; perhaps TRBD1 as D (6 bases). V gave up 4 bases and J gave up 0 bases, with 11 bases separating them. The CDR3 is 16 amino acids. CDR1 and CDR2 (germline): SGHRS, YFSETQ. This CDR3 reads CASSVQGFSGANVLTF. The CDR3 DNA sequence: TGCGCCAGCAGCGTACAGGGCTTCTCTGGGGCCAACGTCCTGACTTTC.

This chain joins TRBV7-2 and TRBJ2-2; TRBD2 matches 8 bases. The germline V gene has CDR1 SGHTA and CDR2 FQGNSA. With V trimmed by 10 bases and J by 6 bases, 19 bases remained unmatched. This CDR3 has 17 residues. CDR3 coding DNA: TGTGCCACCAAACGAGGAGCGGGGGCCCGTGGGGCCGGGGAGCTGTTTTTT. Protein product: CATKRGAGARGAGELFF.

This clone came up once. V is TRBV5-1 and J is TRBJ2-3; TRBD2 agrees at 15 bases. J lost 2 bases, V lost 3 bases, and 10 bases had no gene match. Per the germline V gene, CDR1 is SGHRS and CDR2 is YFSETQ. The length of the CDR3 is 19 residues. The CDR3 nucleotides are TGCGCCAGCAGCTCAGAAGGGACTAGCGGGGGGCCGTTCACAGATACGCAGTATTTT. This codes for CASSSEGTSGGPFTDTQYF.

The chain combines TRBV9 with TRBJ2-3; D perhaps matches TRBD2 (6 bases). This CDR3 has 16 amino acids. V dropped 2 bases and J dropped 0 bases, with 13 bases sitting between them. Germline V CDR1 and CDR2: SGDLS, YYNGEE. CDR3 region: CASSVGTAQSTDTQYF. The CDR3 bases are TGTGCCAGCAGCGTCGGGACTGCCCAAAGCACAGATACGCAGTATTTT.

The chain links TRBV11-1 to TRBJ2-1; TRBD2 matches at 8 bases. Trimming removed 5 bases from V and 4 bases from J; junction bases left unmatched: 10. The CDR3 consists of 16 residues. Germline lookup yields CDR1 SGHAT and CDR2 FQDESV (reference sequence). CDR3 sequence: CASSRKSGGVYNEQFF. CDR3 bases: TGTGCCAGCAGCCGGAAGAGCGGGGGCGTTTACAATGAGCAGTTCTTC. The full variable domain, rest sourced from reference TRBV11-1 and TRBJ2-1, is EAEVAQSPRYKITEKSQAVAFWCDPISGHATLYWYRQILGQGPELLVQFQDESVVDDSQLPKDRFSAERLKGVDSTLKIQPAELGDSAMYLCASSRKSGGVYNEQFFGPGTRLTVL.

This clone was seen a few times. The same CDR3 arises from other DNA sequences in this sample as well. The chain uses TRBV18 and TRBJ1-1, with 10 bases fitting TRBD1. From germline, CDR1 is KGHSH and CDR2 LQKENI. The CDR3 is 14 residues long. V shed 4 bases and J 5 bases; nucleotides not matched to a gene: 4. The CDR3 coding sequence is TGTGCCAGCTCACGACAGGGGGCTGGGACTGAAGCTTTCTTT. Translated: CASSRQGAGTEAFF.

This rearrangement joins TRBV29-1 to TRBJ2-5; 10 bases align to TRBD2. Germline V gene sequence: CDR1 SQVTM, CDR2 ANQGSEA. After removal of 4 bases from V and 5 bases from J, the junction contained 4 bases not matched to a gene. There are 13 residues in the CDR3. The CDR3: CSVGLAGAETQYF. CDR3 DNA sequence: TGCAGCGTTGGGCTAGCGGGAGCGGAGACCCAGTACTTC. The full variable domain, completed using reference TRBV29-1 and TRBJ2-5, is SAVISQKPSRDICQRGTSLTIQCQVDSQVTMMFWYRQQPGQSLTLIATANQGSEATYESGFVIDKFPISRPNLTFSTLTVSNMSPEDSSIYLCSVGLAGAETQYFGPGTRLLVL.

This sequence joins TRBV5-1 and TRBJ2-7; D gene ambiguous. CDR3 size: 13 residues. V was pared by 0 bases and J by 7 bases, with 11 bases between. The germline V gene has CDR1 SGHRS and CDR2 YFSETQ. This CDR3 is CASSLEFSAEQYF. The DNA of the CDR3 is TGCGCCAGCAGCTTGGAATTTAGTGCGGAGCAGTACTTC.

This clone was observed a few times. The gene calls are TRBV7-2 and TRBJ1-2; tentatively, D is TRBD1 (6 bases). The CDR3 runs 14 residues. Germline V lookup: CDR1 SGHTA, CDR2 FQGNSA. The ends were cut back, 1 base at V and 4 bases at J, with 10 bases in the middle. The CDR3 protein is CASSLEGDTYGYTF. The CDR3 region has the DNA TGTGCCAGCAGCTTAGAGGGGGATACCTATGGCTACACCTTC.

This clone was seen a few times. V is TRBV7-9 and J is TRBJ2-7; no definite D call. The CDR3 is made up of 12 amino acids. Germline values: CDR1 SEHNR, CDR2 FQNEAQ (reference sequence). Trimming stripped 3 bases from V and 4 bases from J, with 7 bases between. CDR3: CASSFIGYEQYV. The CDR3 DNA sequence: TGTGCCAGCAGCTTTATCGGGTACGAGCAGTACGTC.

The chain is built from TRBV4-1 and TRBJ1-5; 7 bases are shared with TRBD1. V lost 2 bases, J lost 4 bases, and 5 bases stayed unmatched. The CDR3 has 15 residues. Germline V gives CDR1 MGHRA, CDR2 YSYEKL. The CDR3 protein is CASSQQGGLNQPQHF. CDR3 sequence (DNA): TGCGCCAGCAGCCAACAGGGGGGACTTAATCAGCCCCAGCATTTT.